The TCR beta chain described here comes from a study of tumor-infiltrating lymphocytes in primary liver carcinoma (dated by TCRdb to 2016 to 2017). For context, the study as a whole: Roughly five patients with histopathologically diagnosed primary liver carcinoma underwent surgical resection in China between 2015 and 2016. The five patients, three men and two women aged 30 to 69 years, had hepatocellular carcinoma (four) or combined HCC and intrahepatic cholangiocarcinoma (one). The five patients had tumors of stage T1-T3 N0M0, with maximum diameters ranging from about 4.2 to 11 cm. Samples yielded roughly 3.65 to 7.5 million productive TCRbeta reads; read depth did not differ significantly between tissue types. The study combined TCRbeta repertoire sequencing, expression microarrays and whole-exome sequencing across five regions of each liver tumor, with adjacent normal tissue and blood. TCRbeta repertoire sequencing covered 35 specimens from 5 patients: about 25 tumor regions, 5 adjacent noncancerous liver tissues and 5 peripheral blood samples. High reproducibility was observed for the technical replicate repertoires, with mean shared-clone rates approximately 0.9 and correlation coefficients above 0.95. The full study reports these points: Repertoire overlap was higher between tumor regions (mean about 36%) than tumor-adjacent (around 17%) or tumor-blood (14%) pairs, consistent with antigen-driven expansion. Because sequencing covered only the TCR beta chain and unpaired alpha chains were not captured, true repertoire diversity is likely underestimated. Only 4 or 5 patients were included in the study, and the authors note that the findings should be validated in a larger study. Because the samples were bulk and unsorted, CD4+ and CD8+ T cell repertoires could not be compared. A significantly larger repertoire fraction was made up by the top 250 clones in tumors than in blood (p = 0.039).

As regards this clonotype: Its antigen is currently not known. No clone much larger than this one lies a single base away; base qualities are absent.

Blood RNA was extracted from unsorted whole blood with TRIzol reagent; germline DNA came from the DNeasy Blood & Tissue kit. Chronic HBV infection was present in the patients, and the patients were treatment-naive at sampling. Before surgery, 3 to 5 milliliters of peripheral blood were drawn into K2EDTA tubes. The trim is 7 bases for V and 2 bases for J, with a gap of 11 bases between the germline ends. CDR1 and CDR2, looked up from the germline V gene (reference sequence), are MNHNY and SVGAGI. From cysteine to phenylalanine, the CDR3 is 13 amino acids long. Only CDR3 DNA is held: 39 bases, read in frame from base 1. TCRbeta-specific cDNA was reverse-transcribed from about 500 ng total RNA using a constant-region primer and ProtoScript II reverse transcriptase. TCRbeta libraries were built with three nested multiplex PCR rounds, a slightly modified ARM-PCR procedure. The first two PCR rounds used multiplex TRBV1-TRBV30 forward primers with a Cbeta reverse primer, each for 10 to 11 cycles. Sample barcodes and Illumina adapters were attached in a final 25-cycle PCR using Deep VentR polymerase. Before sequencing, amplicons of 200-500 bp were purified from gel using a QIAquick gel extraction kit. An Illumina HiSeq 2500 was used to sequence the TCRbeta amplicons, generating 250-bp paired-end reads. In the authors' own workflow: To recover full CDR3 sequences, reads were quality-trimmed using Trimmomatic v0.33 and paired reads were then merged using FLASH v1.2.11. V, D and J germline segments were assigned to the rearranged TCRbeta sequences using MiGEC v1.2.1b. VDJtools v1.0.0 computed clonotype statistics and Shannon-Wiener diversity indices. To cut down on sampling bias, every analysis after diversity analysis relied on just the 250 most abundant clonotypes from each sample. Using fastp at Q25 and MiXCR, TCRdb reprocessed the public reads and kept productive beta chains. Duplicate CDR3 protein sequences are folded into a single record with the most common DNA and genes. For this entry, the V and J calls and clone size follow TCRdb and not the study's own pipeline. The sample records approximately 330,000 distinct CDR3 sequences, 65% of which are singletons. The ten largest clones take up 5.5% to 8% of the sample.

This sequence uses TRBV6-6 and TRBJ1-1; the D gene is not confidently resolved. This clonotype originated in a middle-aged man with primary liver carcinoma and hepatitis B virus infection. Specimen: peripheral blood. The CDR3 protein is CASNPMGNTEAFF. The base sequence is TGTGCCAGCAATCCGATGGGCAACACTGAAGCTTTCTTT.